This TCR beta chain was found in a study of blood T cells in healthy people across ages. Whole-study findings and limits: Expanded clonotype shifts may have been confounded, as the donors had an unknown CMV status. Unsorted PBMC material precluded a definitive naive versus antigen-experienced comparison. TCR beta diversity per million T cells fell roughly linearly with age.

Concerning this clonotype itself: The antigen is undetermined.

Together with a sample-barcoded 5' primer, a J-beta primer mix was included in a second PCR lasting about 6 to 11 cycles. Using its own MiXCR run on the 5' RACE reads, TCRdb lists one record per CDR3 protein. In the table there are 980,000 or so distinct CDR3 sequences, around 49% of which are singletons. The J segment lost 0 bases and the V segment lost 4 bases, leaving 12 bases of the junction unmatched. The germline V gene has CDR1 MNHEY and CDR2 SVGAGI. The CDR3 contains 19 residues. Total RNA was extracted at no less than 6 micrograms per sample. This TCR came from a man aged 25-45 years in good health. Sequencing was done on a sample of blood. This chain links TRBV6-5 with TRBJ2-1; 10 bases match TRBD2. The CDR3 sequence: CASSSLAFSGGNSYNEQFF. Here the CDR3 DNA reads TGTGCCAGCAGTTCCTTAGCTTTTAGCGGGGGGAACTCCTACAATGAGCAGTTCTTC.